Shown below are 20 T cell receptor beta chains from a single sample sequenced in a study of blood T cell repertoires in COVID-19. Produced via immunoSEQ multiplex PCR; TCRdb's table is partial and in-frame only. This sample has a few hundred thousand clones; roughly nine tenths occur once, and the top ten carry 3%. The sequencing sample was made of peripheral blood. All receptors come from a man younger than 30 with active or convalescent COVID-19.

The chain recombines TRBV5-8 with TRBJ1-2; D is unresolved. Germline lookup yields CDR1 SGHTS and CDR2 YDEGEE. The CDR3 contains 16 residues. The V and J ends lost 0 bases and 2 bases respectively, with 14 bases between them. The CDR3 spells CASSLGPNRGNYGYTF. In DNA form, the CDR3 reads TGTGCCAGCAGCTTGGGACCCAATCGGGGAAACTATGGCTACACCTTC.

The rearrangement joins TRBV5-1 to TRBJ2-7; no definite D call. The CDR3 totals 10 residues. Per germline, CDR1 SGHRS and CDR2 YFSETQ. The germline V and J ends were trimmed by 7 bases and 3 bases, with 5 bases remaining between them. CDR3: CASLCYEQYF. DNA for the CDR3: TGCGCCAGCTTATGCTACGAGCAGTACTTC.

V and J are TRBV9 and TRBJ1-4; 8 nucleotides agree with TRBD1. The CDR3 covers 14 residues. The ends lost 3 bases at V and 6 bases at J; junction bases unmatched: 4. Germline V gene sequence: CDR1 SGDLS, CDR2 YYNGEE. The CDR3: CASSAGGFHEKLFF. CDR3 bases: TGTGCCAGCAGCGCAGGGGGCTTCCATGAAAAACTGTTTTTT.

The rearrangement joins TRBV5-1 to TRBJ2-1; 15 bases line up with TRBD2. With V trimmed by 4 bases and J by 0 bases, 8 bases remained unmatched. There are 19 residues in the CDR3. Germline-derived CDR1 and CDR2 are SGHRS and YFSETQ. In DNA form, the CDR3 reads TGCGCCAGCAGCAGGGGACTAGCGGGAGGCAAGAGCTCCTACAATGAGCAGTTCTTC. This translates into CASSRGLAGGKSSYNEQFF.

This rearrangement joins TRBV19 to TRBJ2-1; D may be TRBD2 (6 bases). Trimming cost V 0 bases and J 9 bases, with 18 bases left between them. The CDR3 is 16 amino acids. Looked up from germline, CDR1 is LNHDA and CDR2 is SQIVND (reference sequence). The CDR3 loop reads CASSIERTGRLVEQFF. CDR3 DNA: TGTGCCAGTAGTATAGAAAGGACGGGGAGGTTGGTTGAGCAGTTCTTC. The variable domain in full, completed from reference TRBV19 and TRBJ2-1, reads DGGITQSPKYLFRKEGQNVTLSCEQNLNHDAMYWYRQDPGQGLRLIYYSQIVNDFQKGDIAEGYSVSREKKESFPLTVTSAQKNPTAFYLCASSIERTGRLVEQFFGPGTRLTVL.

This chain links TRBV30 with TRBJ2-2; 9 nucleotides match TRBD1. The CDR3 has 14 residues. V lost 1 base, J lost 5 bases, and 2 bases stayed unmatched. The germline V gene has CDR1 GTSNPN and CDR2 SVGIG (reference sequence). CDR3 loop: CAWSEQGATGELFF. The CDR3 DNA reads as TGTGCCTGGAGTGAACAGGGGGCGACCGGGGAGCTGTTTTTT.

The rearrangement links TRBV10-3 to TRBJ2-7; weak D call: TRBD1 (5 bases). CDR1 is ENHRY, CDR2 SYGVKD, per germline. Trimming removed 0 bases from V and 4 bases from J, with 10 bases in between. This CDR3 is 14 amino acids long. The CDR3 region is CAISESGQLYEQYF. The CDR3 region has the DNA TGTGCCATCAGTGAGTCGGGGCAGCTGTACGAGCAGTACTTC.

This clone came up a few times. V is TRBV28 and J is TRBJ1-6; D is unresolved. Per germline, CDR1 MDHEN and CDR2 SYDVKM. V was clipped by 1 base and J by 6 bases, with 7 bases between them. The CDR3 covers 14 residues. The CDR3 DNA reads TGTGCCAGCAGTTTATATTCCCTTAATTCACCCCTCCACTTT. Residues: CASSLYSLNSPLHF.

The chain links TRBV6-5 to TRBJ2-3; 10 bases line up with TRBD1. CDR1 and CDR2 (germline): MNHEY, SVGAGI. The CDR3 totals 14 residues. Trimming at V came to 6 bases and at J to 5 bases, leaving 5 bases not matched to a gene. CDR3 sequence reads: CASRPGQGVDTQYF. The CDR3 DNA is TGTGCCAGCAGGCCAGGACAGGGGGTAGATACGCAGTATTTT.

The chain uses TRBV7-9 and TRBJ2-7, with 7 nucleotides matching TRBD1. Germline-derived CDR1 and CDR2 are SEHNR and FQNEAQ (reference sequence). Trimming took 5 bases from V and 3 from J; bases not matched to a gene: 16. The CDR3 sequence is 17 residues long. CDR3: CASSINRGAVGNYEQYF. Here the CDR3 DNA reads TGTGCCAGCAGCATTAACAGGGGAGCGGTCGGTAACTACGAGCAGTACTTC.

The V and J genes are TRBV2 and TRBJ1-1; TRBD1 matches 9 bases. The V and J ends lost 4 bases and 0 bases, in that order; junction bases with no gene match: 9. CDR1 and CDR2 from the germline V gene are SNHLY and FYNNEI. This CDR3 comprises 17 residues. CDR3: CASSGAGQGRLNTEAFF. The CDR3 nucleotides are TGTGCCAGCAGTGGTGCGGGACAGGGCCGCTTGAACACTGAAGCTTTCTTT.

V is TRBV6-5 and J is TRBJ1-2; 7 bases align to TRBD1. The length of the CDR3 is 15 residues. Germline V gives CDR1 MNHEY, CDR2 SVGAGI. V shed 5 bases, J shed 4 bases, and the junction held 10 bases outside the gene matches. The CDR3 here is CASSPLDRVGYGYTF. CDR3 nucleotides: TGTGCCAGCAGTCCACTCGACAGGGTTGGCTATGGCTACACCTTC.

The gene calls are TRBV2 and TRBJ1-2; possible D gene TRBD1, 5 bases. The ends were cut back, 1 base at V and 4 bases at J, with 13 bases in the middle. This CDR3 contains 15 residues. Germline CDR1 is SNHLY and CDR2 is FYNNEI. The CDR3 region has the DNA TGTGCCAGCAGTGAAGTAGGGGAGGTCGTCTATGGCTACACCTTC. It translates to CASSEVGEVVYGYTF.

This sequence joins TRBV7-9 and TRBJ2-7; D is undetermined. Trimming pared 6 bases from V and 5 bases from J, leaving 14 bases between. This CDR3 contains 13 residues. The germline V gene encodes CDR1 SEHNR and CDR2 FQNEAQ (reference sequence). DNA of the CDR3: TGTGCCAGCAGGTCATTTAAAAGCAACGAGCAGTACTTC. Translated, it gives CASRSFKSNEQYF.

The CDR3 DNA follows: TGTGCCAGTTCGACAGGGGGAGAAGAGACCCAGTACTTC. Translating gives CASSTGGEETQYF. The chain couples TRBV27 to TRBJ2-5; 9 nucleotides agree with TRBD1. Trimming took 9 bases from V and 3 from J; bases not matched to a gene: 5. Germline V gene sequence: CDR1 MNHEY, CDR2 SMNVEV (reference sequence). The CDR3 is 13 residues long.

This clone was observed once. The J gene is TRBJ2-7, the V gene TRBV5-5; maybe TRBD1 (5 bases). V was clipped by 0 bases and J by 2 bases, with 15 bases between them. Per germline, CDR1 SGHKS and CDR2 YYEKEE (reference sequence). The CDR3 loop spans 16 amino acids. DNA for the CDR3: TGTGCCAGCAGCTTGGAGGGGTTTGGCGATACCTACGAGCAGTACTTC. As protein: CASSLEGFGDTYEQYF.

The CDR3 bases are TGTGCCACCAGCAGAGGAGAGGGTTTGAACACTGAAGCTTTCTTT. Its protein is CATSRGEGLNTEAFF. The rearrangement uses TRBV15 and TRBJ1-1, with D unresolved. V lost 1 base and J lost 0, with 9 bases in between. Germline V gives CDR1 LNHNV, CDR2 YYDKDF (reference sequence). This CDR3 has 15 amino acids.

V usage is TRBV19 and J usage is TRBJ2-7; 8 bases align to TRBD1. CDR1 is LNHDA, CDR2 SQIVND, per germline (reference sequence). The CDR3 is 15 residues long. Losses at the gene ends were 3 bases for V and 6 bases for J; bases not matched to a gene: 10. The CDR3: CASSIIMTGVGEQYF. CDR3 nucleotide sequence: TGTGCCAGTAGTATCATAATGACAGGGGTCGGCGAGCAGTACTTC.

The chain is built from TRBV7-2 and TRBJ1-1; D not resolved. The CDR3 has 12 amino acids. Per germline, CDR1 SGHTA and CDR2 FQGNSA. With 5 bases removed from V and 4 bases from J, the gap between germline ends came to 8 bases. CDR3 nucleotides: TGTGCCAGCAGCCCTAGGTTCACTGAAGCTTTCTTT. This gives the protein CASSPRFTEAFF.

The chain uses TRBV6-4 and TRBJ2-1; 7 bases fit TRBD2. This CDR3 contains 16 residues. CDR1 and CDR2 (germline): MRHNA, SNTAGT. After removal of 5 bases from V and 4 bases from J, the junction contained 11 bases not matched to a gene. CDR3 loop: CASSKASSGTYNEQFF. CDR3 in DNA: TGTGCCAGCAGTAAAGCCTCTAGCGGAACGTACAATGAGCAGTTCTTC.